This passage covers 32 T cell receptor beta chains from one sample sequenced in a study of neurological immune-mediated disorders. TCRdb processed the 5' RACE reads anew with MiXCR; each CDR3 protein has one entry. The data hold some 120,000 distinct CDR3 sequences, with about 3.4% observed a single time. Material for sequencing was PBMCs. These receptors came from a woman in her twenties or thirties with multiple sclerosis.

This clonotype showed up many times. This chain uses TRBV9 with TRBJ2-1; TRBD1 aligns across 7 bases. Looked up from germline, CDR1 is SGDLS and CDR2 is YYNGEE. This CDR3 spans 15 amino acids. Trimming took 2 bases from V and 4 from J; bases not matched to a gene: 6. This CDR3 is CASSVAQGVYNEQFF. CDR3 DNA: TGTGCCAGCAGCGTGGCGCAGGGGGTATACAATGAGCAGTTCTTC.

This clonotype has ten or more counts. CDR3 loop: CASSLGDRRNTEAFF. Written as DNA, the CDR3 is TGTGCCAGCAGCTTAGGGGACAGGCGGAACACTGAAGCTTTCTTT. V and J are TRBV7-2 and TRBJ1-1, with 8 bases lining up with TRBD1. Germline CDR1 and CDR2: SGHTA and FQGNSA. This CDR3 spans 15 amino acids. V trimming: 1 base; J trimming: 1 base; junction bases outside the gene matches: 2.

This clonotype has a count of ten or more. The chain is built from TRBV12-3 or TRBV12-4 and TRBJ2-1; 11 nucleotides align to TRBD2. The CDR3 covers 16 residues. V lost 3 bases, J lost 9 bases, and 10 bases stayed unmatched. CDR3: CASSLLSGGADSEQFF. DNA of the CDR3: TGTGCCAGCAGTTTGCTTAGCGGGGGGGCTGACAGTGAGCAGTTCTTC.

Ten or more counts support this clonotype. This chain uses TRBV5-1 with TRBJ2-3; D possibly uses TRBD1 or TRBD2 (5 bases each). V lost 0 bases to trimming and J lost 1 base, with 12 bases between them. Germline CDR1 SGHRS, CDR2 YFSETQ. The CDR3 length is 16 residues. The DNA for the CDR3 is TGCGCCAGCAGCTTGGACACGGGGCGGGGCACAGATACGCAGTATTTT. It codes for CASSLDTGRGTDTQYF.

In its sample, this clonotype was seen many times. This sequence joins TRBV7-2 and TRBJ1-1; D gene uncertain. Trimming took 5 bases from V and 0 from J, leaving 7 bases between them. The V gene's germline CDR1 is SGHTA and CDR2 FQGNSA. The CDR3 length is 13 residues. In DNA form, the CDR3 reads TGTGCCAGCAGCAGGGTTATGAACACTGAAGCTTTCTTT. This sequence encodes CASSRVMNTEAFF.

Many counts were recorded for this clonotype. V gene TRBV5-5 combines with J gene TRBJ1-1; D not resolved. Germline V gene lookup returns CDR1 SGHKS and CDR2 YYEKEE (reference sequence). The ends were cut back, 7 bases at V and 5 bases at J, with 21 bases in the middle. The CDR3 runs to 15 residues. CDR3 sequence reads: CASYKRSGESTEAFF. CDR3 bases: TGTGCCAGCTACAAGAGGAGCGGCGAGTCGACTGAAGCTTTCTTT.

This clonotype was counted many times. This rearrangement joins TRBV29-1 to TRBJ1-1; D remains unclear. Trimming cost V 6 bases and J 4 bases, with 9 bases left between them. The CDR3 has 11 amino acids. Germline CDR1 SQVTM, CDR2 ANQGSEA. CDR3 DNA sequence: TGCAGCGTCCAGGAGATCACTGAAGCTTTCTTT. It encodes CSVQEITEAFF. The full variable domain, completed using reference TRBV29-1 and TRBJ1-1, is SAVISQKPSRDICQRGTSLTIQCQVDSQVTMMFWYRQQPGQSLTLIATANQGSEATYESGFVIDKFPISRPNLTFSTLTVSNMSPEDSSIYLCSVQEITEAFFGQGTRLTVV.

This clonotype was seen ten or more times. The chain uses TRBV5-6 and TRBJ1-1, with TRBD1 matching over 11 bases. The CDR3 runs to 16 residues. CDR1 is SGHDT and CDR2 is YYEEEE in the germline V gene. V lost 4 bases to trimming and J lost 4 bases; unmatched junction nucleotides: 9. CDR3 sequence reads: CASSARTGGLGTEAFF. CDR3 nucleotide sequence: TGTGCCAGCAGCGCCCGGACAGGGGGCTTGGGCACTGAAGCTTTCTTT.

In this sample, this clonotype turned up a few times. The chain carries TRBV12-3 or TRBV12-4 and TRBJ2-1; D may be TRBD2 (6 bases). The V and J ends lost 7 bases and 0 bases respectively, with 13 bases between them. The CDR3 is 15 amino acids. The CDR3 bases are TGTGCCAGCATCCTGCGGGGTAGCTCCTACAATGAGCAGTTCTTC. It yields the protein CASILRGSSYNEQFF.

This clonotype has more than one count but fewer than ten. The rearrangement uses TRBV7-2 and TRBJ1-5, with D possibly TRBD1 on 6 matching bases. V lost 4 bases to trimming and J lost 0 bases, with 10 bases between them. The CDR3 contains 15 residues. CDR1 is SGHTA, CDR2 FQGNSA, per germline. This CDR3 reads CASSYEQGSNQPQHF. The CDR3 nucleotides are TGTGCCAGCAGCTACGAACAGGGTAGCAATCAGCCCCAGCATTTT.

In its sample, this clonotype was seen many times. V and J are TRBV20-1 and TRBJ1-6, with 10 positions matching TRBD1. The CDR3 extends over 14 amino acids. The germline gives CDR1 DFQATT, CDR2 SNEGSKA (reference sequence). V was clipped by 3 bases and J by 10 bases; unmatched bases: 6. The CDR3 loop is CSASEGQGRSPLHF. The DNA for the CDR3 is TGCAGTGCTAGTGAGGGACAGGGGAGATCACCCCTCCACTTT.

In its sample, this clonotype was seen many times. The chain recombines TRBV12-3 or TRBV12-4 with TRBJ2-3; TRBD2 matches at 9 bases. CDR3 length: 16 amino acids. J lost 2 bases, V lost 3 bases, and 6 bases had no gene match. The DNA of the CDR3 is TGTGCCAGCAGTTTCGGGGCTAGCGGGACCACAGATACGCAGTATTTT. Its translation: CASSFGASGTTDTQYF.

The chain uses TRBV6-5 and TRBJ2-4; tentative D call: TRBD2 (5 bases). Trimming stripped 0 bases from V and 7 bases from J, with 13 bases between. In germline, CDR1 is MNHEY, CDR2 SVGAGI. The CDR3 sequence is 15 residues long. Here the CDR3 reads CASSYSNAGGNIQYF. CDR3 sequence (DNA): TGTGCCAGCAGTTACTCGAATGCGGGTGGTAACATTCAGTACTTC.

At least ten counts were recorded for this clonotype. J is TRBJ2-5 and V is TRBV20-1; D remains unclear. CDR1 DFQATT and CDR2 SNEGSKA come from the germline V gene (reference sequence). The V end lost 0 bases, the J end lost 13 bases, and 12 bases lay between the germline ends. The CDR3 runs 11 residues. The CDR3 reads CSARDGPWAYF. The CDR3, as DNA: TGCAGTGCTAGAGACGGCCCGTGGGCGTACTTC.

This clonotype came up many times. V and J are TRBV4-1 and TRBJ1-2; D is uncertain. This CDR3 has 14 amino acids. V dropped 1 base and J dropped 5 bases, with 11 bases sitting between them. Per the germline V gene, CDR1 is MGHRA and CDR2 is YSYEKL. The CDR3 reads CASSQGTGVYGYTF. The CDR3 bases are TGCGCCAGCAGCCAAGGAACCGGTGTATATGGCTACACCTTC.

This clonotype was recorded many times. The V and J genes are TRBV3-1 and TRBJ1-2, with 7 bases matching TRBD1. The length of the CDR3 is 15 residues. CDR1 and CDR2 (germline): LGHDT, YNNKEL (reference sequence). With V trimmed by 4 bases and J by 3 bases, 8 bases remained unmatched. The CDR3 loop is CASSPRGQQYYGYTF. The DNA of the CDR3 is TGTGCCAGCAGCCCGAGGGGACAGCAATACTATGGCTACACCTTC.

This clonotype was seen ten or more times. The chain recombines TRBV25-1 with TRBJ2-3, with unresolved D. Germline lookup yields CDR1 MGHDK and CDR2 SYGVNS. The CDR3 has 12 amino acids. With 1 base removed from V and 7 bases from J, the gap between germline ends came to 6 bases. The CDR3: CASSEWSNTQYF. The CDR3 DNA sequence: TGTGCCAGCAGTGAATGGAGTAATACGCAGTATTTT.

In the case of this clonotype: A much more abundant neighbour one base away suggests this may be a read error. The conserved phenylalanine or tryptophan normally closing the CDR3 is absent here, so this likely arose from a read error. The chain joins TRBV4-3 to TRBJ1-6; D call uncertain. With 0 bases removed from V and 7 bases from J, the gap between germline ends came to 10 bases. The CDR3 has 15 residues. Germline assignment: CDR1 LGHNA and CDR2 YSLEER. The CDR3 nucleotides read TGCGCCAGCAGCCAAGACGCATATACGAATTCACCCCTCCACGTT. Translated, it gives CASSQDAYTNSPLHV.

This clonotype was counted ten times or more. The V gene is TRBV7-6, the J gene TRBJ1-2; TRBD1 might be the D (5 bases). The CDR3 contains 16 residues. Deletions cut 5 bases from V and 7 bases from J, with 23 bases between. CDR1 and CDR2 from the germline V gene are SGHVS and FNYEAQ. The CDR3 region is CASSPPEGLSTGGYTF. The CDR3 DNA reads TGTGCCAGCAGCCCCCCCGAGGGACTGTCTACCGGTGGCTACACCTTC.

This clonotype showed up many times. This chain joins TRBV7-6 and TRBJ1-5, with D maybe TRBD1 (5 bases). From germline, CDR1 is SGHVS and CDR2 FNYEAQ. The CDR3 runs to 17 residues. V was clipped by 1 base and J by 1 base, with 14 bases between them. CDR3 sequence reads: CASSLGPGEGSNQPQHF. The CDR3 DNA sequence: TGTGCCAGCAGCTTAGGACCGGGGGAGGGCAGCAATCAGCCCCAGCATTTT.

This clonotype showed up many times. The chain recombines TRBV5-1 with TRBJ2-1; TRBD1 matches 7 bases. V lost 0 bases to trimming and J lost 9 bases; unmatched junction nucleotides: 3. This CDR3 region has 13 residues. Germline V gene lookup returns CDR1 SGHRS and CDR2 YFSETQ. The DNA for the CDR3 is TGCGCCAGCAGCTTGGCAGGGGGTGTTGAGCAGTTCTTC. It codes for CASSLAGGVEQFF.

This clonotype appeared many times. J is TRBJ1-2 and V is TRBV7-9; D possibly corresponds to TRBD1 (5 bases). Trimming removed 6 bases at V and 8 bases at J, with 16 bases between. The germline CDR1 and CDR2 sequences are SEHNR and FQNEAQ (reference sequence). The CDR3 contains 13 residues. CDR3 protein: CASSQAGLGGYTF. The CDR3 region has the DNA TGTGCCAGCAGTCAGGCGGGACTAGGCGGCTACACCTTC. Full variable domain (remainder filled in from reference TRBV7-9 and TRBJ1-2): DTGVSQNPRHKITKRGQNVTFRCDPISEHNRLYWYRQTLGQGPEFLTYFQNEAQLEKSRLLSDRFSAERPKGSFSTLEIQRTEQGDSAMYLCASSQAGLGGYTFGSGTRLTVV.

This clonotype was counted ten times or more. This rearrangement joins TRBV20-1 to TRBJ2-5; D may be TRBD2 (5 bases). The CDR3 extends over 13 amino acids. Trimming shortened V by 6 bases and J by 2 bases, and 13 bases separated the two germline ends. Per the germline V gene, CDR1 is DFQATT and CDR2 is SNEGSKA (reference sequence). CDR3: CSAISESQETQYF. CDR3 in DNA: TGCAGTGCAATTAGCGAGAGTCAAGAGACCCAGTACTTC.

In this sample, this clonotype turned up many times. This rearrangement joins TRBV3-1 to TRBJ2-5, with D perhaps TRBD2 (7 bases). The CDR3 is made up of 13 amino acids. Trimming cost V 3 bases and J 7 bases, with 12 bases left between them. Germline CDR1 LGHDT, CDR2 YNNKEL (reference sequence). CDR3 bases: TGTGCCAGCAGCCAGAACAGGGAGGGGACCCAGTACTTC. It specifies CASSQNREGTQYF.

At least ten counts were recorded for this clonotype. The chain uses TRBV9 and TRBJ2-3; a weak D match, TRBD2 (6 bases). This CDR3 has 13 residues. The germline V gene encodes CDR1 SGDLS and CDR2 YYNGEE. Trimming cost V 5 bases and J 2 bases, with 9 bases left between them. DNA of the CDR3: TGTGCCAGCAGTCGGGGGAACACAGATACGCAGTATTTT. Protein sequence: CASSRGNTDTQYF.

This clonotype was observed a few times. This chain connects TRBV20-1 to TRBJ1-3; a possible D gene is TRBD1 (6 bases). Germline assignment: CDR1 DFQATT and CDR2 SNEGSKA (reference sequence). The CDR3 spans 17 residues. Between the trimmed V and J ends, which lost 0 bases and 12 bases, there was a span of 27 bases. The DNA of the CDR3 is TGCAGTGCTAGAGAACGCCAGGGGCGCAAAGTTGGAAAAAACATATATTTT. This codes for CSARERQGRKVGKNIYF.

This clonotype was counted ten times or more. The chain recombines TRBV10-3 with TRBJ2-1, with 14 bases identical to TRBD2. There are 15 residues in the CDR3. With 6 bases clipped from V and 4 bases from J, the junction kept 2 bases outside the gene matches. The germline V gene encodes CDR1 ENHRY and CDR2 SYGVKD. The CDR3 reads CAIRGLAGGYNEQFF. DNA of the CDR3: TGTGCCATCAGAGGACTAGCGGGGGGATACAATGAGCAGTTCTTC.

Many counts were recorded for this clonotype. This chain uses TRBV4-3 with TRBJ1-1; TRBD1 matches at 7 bases. J gave up 2 bases and V 3 bases, and 3 bases lay outside the gene matches. This CDR3 is 14 amino acids long. CDR1 is LGHNA and CDR2 is YSLEER in the germline V gene. This CDR3 is CASSHTGANTEAFF. For the CDR3, the DNA is TGCGCCAGCAGCCACACAGGGGCTAACACTGAAGCTTTCTTT.

This clonotype occurred once. The chain links TRBV5-1 to TRBJ2-7; perhaps D is TRBD1 or TRBD2 (5 bases each). Per germline, CDR1 SGHRS and CDR2 YFSETQ. This CDR3 has 14 amino acids. The V end lost 3 bases, the J end lost 2 bases, and 12 bases lay between the germline ends. The CDR3, as DNA: TGCGCCAGCAGCTATAGTGGGGGACCCTACGAGCAGTACTTC. Its protein product is CASSYSGGPYEQYF. The entire variable domain, with the rest obtained from reference TRBV5-1 and TRBJ2-7, is as follows: KAGVTQTPRYLIKTRGQQVTLSCSPISGHRSVSWYQQTPGQGLQFLFEYFSETQRNKGNFPGRFSGRQFSNSRSEMNVSTLELGDSALYLCASSYSGGPYEQYFGPGTRLTVT.

The sample holds many counts of this clonotype. The J gene is TRBJ2-1, the V gene TRBV5-1; 9 bases are shared with TRBD2. J gave up 1 base and V 3 bases, and 2 bases lay outside the gene matches. The CDR3 consists of 15 residues. The V gene's germline CDR1 is SGHRS and CDR2 YFSETQ. CDR3 in amino acids: CASSSSGTSYNEQFF. CDR3 nucleotides: TGCGCCAGCAGCTCTAGCGGGACGTCCTACAATGAGCAGTTCTTC.

The CDR3 DNA is TGCAGTGCAAGGGGAAGGAGCTCCTATAATTCACCCCTCCACTTT. This codes for CSARGRSSYNSPLHF. V and J are TRBV20-1 and TRBJ1-6, with D tentatively TRBD1 (5 bases). Germline V gene sequence: CDR1 DFQATT, CDR2 SNEGSKA (reference sequence). Trimming took 6 bases from V and 0 from J, leaving 12 bases between them. The CDR3 spans 15 residues.

This clonotype appeared a few times. A read error is possible here, since a much larger clone lies one base away. The chain carries TRBV12-3 or TRBV12-4 and TRBJ2-2, with D hard to call. This CDR3 comprises 13 residues. Trimming cost V 4 bases and J 6 bases, with 9 bases left between them. The CDR3 DNA reads TGTGCCAGCAGTTATAAGGGATCCGGGGAGCTGTTTTTT. Its protein product is CASSYKGSGELFF.